The next 9 T cell receptor beta chains were all read from a single sample in a study of patients and donors after allogeneic stem cell transplantation. Each CDR3 protein gets one entry after TCRdb re-called the RT-PCR reads with MiXCR. The data show about a million distinct CDR3 sequences, with about a sixth seen just once and 5% to 7.5% held by the top ten. The material sequenced was blood, either unsorted or a sorted T cell fraction (not recorded which). The source is a human donor who was either an allogeneic HSCT recipient or a stem cell or donor lymphocyte infusion donor (not recorded which). It is not recorded whose cells these are; they may come from a transplant donor.

This clonotype was counted many times. The V gene is TRBV13, the J gene TRBJ1-4, with D tentatively TRBD1 (5 bases). The V gene lost 5 bases and the J gene lost 5 bases, with 9 bases spanning the gap. The CDR3 is 13 residues long. Germline V gives CDR1 PRHDT, CDR2 FYEKMQ (reference sequence). The CDR3 reads CASSQGQNEKLFF. CDR3 DNA: TGTGCCAGCAGCCAAGGACAAAATGAAAAACTGTTTTTT. Using reference TRBV13 and TRBJ1-4 for the parts outside the CDR3, the full variable domain is AAGVIQSPRHLIKEKRETATLKCYPIPRHDTVYWYQQGPGQDPQFLISFYEKMQSDKGSIPDRFSAQQFSDYHSELNMSSLELGDSALYFCASSQGQNEKLFFGSGTQLSVL.

This chain joins TRBV12-3 or TRBV12-4 and TRBJ2-3; 12 positions match TRBD2. Germline trimming cut 9 bases from V and 5 bases from J; bases unmatched to any gene: 3. There are 13 residues in the CDR3. In nucleotides, the CDR3 is TGTGCCAGTGGACTAGCGGGACGAGATACGCAGTATTTT. This sequence encodes CASGLAGRDTQYF.

This chain joins TRBV6-1 and TRBJ1-3; D possibly corresponds to TRBD1 (6 bases). The CDR3 has 16 residues. Germline CDR1 and CDR2: MNHNS and SASEGT. Trimming cost V 5 bases and J 4 bases, with 18 bases left between them. CDR3 in DNA: TGTGCCAGCAGTAATTCCTTGGACAGCCCGGGAAACACCATATATTTT. Amino acids: CASSNSLDSPGNTIYF.

The V call is TRBV20-1, the J call TRBJ1-2; 7 nucleotides line up with TRBD1. The V segment lost 6 bases and the J segment 4 bases; nucleotides outside the gene matches: 14. Germline CDR1 and CDR2: DFQATT and SNEGSKA (reference sequence). The CDR3 spans 15 residues. The CDR3 DNA sequence: TGCAGTGCCCCCCCGGGGAGGGGGCCGAGCTATGGCTACACCTTC. Its protein is CSAPPGRGPSYGYTF.

CDR3 in amino acids: CASGRVVIDTQYF. The DNA of the CDR3 is TGTGCCAGCGGGAGGGTTGTTATAGATACGCAGTATTTT. The V call is TRBV12-3 or TRBV12-4, the J call TRBJ2-3; 7 nucleotides align to TRBD2. Trimming took 8 bases from V and 5 from J; bases not matched to a gene: 7. The CDR3 contains 13 residues.

The chain uses TRBV29-1 and TRBJ2-2; possible D gene TRBD2, 5 bases. Germline values: CDR1 SQVTM, CDR2 ANQGSEA. Trimming shortened V by 5 bases and J by 1 base, and 8 bases separated the two germline ends. The CDR3 loop spans 13 amino acids. The DNA of the CDR3 is TGCAGCGTTCTTCGGGAGAACACCGGGGAGCTGTTTTTT. Translated: CSVLRENTGELFF.

This clonotype was detected ten times or more. The chain employs TRBV15 and TRBJ2-2, with no clear D. Germline V CDR1 and CDR2: LNHNV, YYDKDF (reference sequence). The CDR3 runs 14 residues. V was cut by 3 bases and J by 2 bases, with 7 bases left in between. CDR3 in DNA: TGTGCCACCAGCAGGACTTTTAACACCGGGGAGCTGTTTTTT. The encoded protein is CATSRTFNTGELFF.

This clonotype has just a few counts. The V and J genes are TRBV9 and TRBJ2-5, with D perhaps TRBD1 (5 bases). Germline V gene data show CDR1 as SGDLS and CDR2 as YYNGEE. The CDR3 sequence is 15 residues long. Trimming left V 0 bases short and J 5 bases short, with 14 bases between. The CDR3 here is CASSVGVIKGETQYF. As DNA, the CDR3 is TGTGCCAGCAGCGTAGGTGTTATTAAGGGGGAGACCCAGTACTTC.

This clonotype occurred a few times. The chain links TRBV5-1 to TRBJ1-2; 7 bases align to TRBD1. V gave up 5 bases and J gave up 2 bases; unmatched junction bases: 12. Germline CDR1 SGHRS, CDR2 YFSETQ. CDR3 length: 16 amino acids. This chain's CDR3 is CASRPTTGEGNYGYTF. CDR3 coding DNA: TGCGCCAGCAGGCCGACCACAGGGGAAGGGAACTATGGCTACACCTTC.